These T cell receptor beta chains were read from a single sample in a study of healthy donors' naive CD4 and CD8 T cells. TCRdb reprocessed the reads with MiXCR, giving one entry per CDR3 protein. This table holds about 180,000 distinct CDR3 sequences, about four fifths found once. The material sequenced was naive CD4+ and CD8+ T cells sorted from blood, pooled from several donors. The receptors stem from a pool of human donors in good health; the sample pools cells from several healthy donors. CDR3s include the opening cysteine and the closing phenylalanine or tryptophan. Fields, in order: D gene, clone size, J gene, V gene, CDR3 DNA, CDR3 protein. D genes are given only for firm matches. Some rows have no size entry. The others give once, few or many, or a class for an expanded clone.

d_gene: TRBD2
abundance: .
j_gene: TRBJ2-5
v_gene: TRBV6-2/TRBV6-3
CDR3nt: TGTGCCAGCAGTTTTTGGCCCATCGGGACTAGCAGAGGAGAGACCCAGTACTTC
CDR3aa: CASSFWPIGTSRGETQYF

d_gene: TRBD2
abundance: once
j_gene: TRBJ2-7
v_gene: TRBV6-6
CDR3nt: TGTGCCAGCATGGGTACCGGGAGGGCACACGAGCAGTACTTC
CDR3aa: CASMGTGRAHEQYF

d_gene: .
abundance: .
j_gene: TRBJ2-3
v_gene: TRBV29-1
CDR3nt: TGCAGCGTTCGATTCAGAGATACGCAGTATTTT
CDR3aa: CSVRFRDTQYF

d_gene: TRBD2
abundance: .
j_gene: TRBJ2-1
v_gene: TRBV19
CDR3nt: TGTGCCAGTAGCTACTTAGCGGGGTACAATGAGCAGTTCTTC
CDR3aa: CASSYLAGYNEQFF

d_gene: .
abundance: .
j_gene: TRBJ1-2
v_gene: TRBV29-1
CDR3nt: TGCAGCGTTGATAGGGTTAACTATGGCTACACCTTC
CDR3aa: CSVDRVNYGYTF

d_gene: TRBD2
abundance: .
j_gene: TRBJ2-7
v_gene: TRBV6-5
CDR3nt: TGTGCCAGCAGAGCTGGACTAGCGAGCTCCTACGAGCAGTACTTC
CDR3aa: CASRAGLASSYEQYF

d_gene: TRBD2
abundance: .
j_gene: TRBJ2-3
v_gene: TRBV29-1
CDR3nt: TGCAGCGTTGAAGTGTGGCTAGCGGGCACAGATACGCAGTATTTT
CDR3aa: CSVEVWLAGTDTQYF

d_gene: .
abundance: .
j_gene: TRBJ2-5
v_gene: TRBV30
CDR3nt: TGTGCCTGGAGTGTGGGAGGGGGCGGGAAGACCCAGTACTTC
CDR3aa: CAWSVGGGGKTQYF

d_gene: .
abundance: many
j_gene: TRBJ1-6
v_gene: TRBV27
CDR3nt: TGTGCCAGCAGTTTCGGCAGGGGAAATACACCCCTCCACTTT
CDR3aa: CASSFGRGNTPLHF

d_gene: .
abundance: once
j_gene: TRBJ1-5
v_gene: TRBV30
CDR3nt: TGTGCCTGGAGTGAGGGGCAGAGCAATCAGCCCCAGCATTTT
CDR3aa: CAWSEGQSNQPQHF

d_gene: TRBD2
abundance: .
j_gene: TRBJ2-5
v_gene: TRBV7-2
CDR3nt: TGTGCCAGCAGCTTCCAGCGGGGGGGCCAAGGGACCCAGTACTTC
CDR3aa: CASSFQRGGQGTQYF

d_gene: .
abundance: .
j_gene: TRBJ1-1
v_gene: TRBV5-1
CDR3nt: TGCGCCAGCAGCTTGTCCTCGGGTGGCACTGAAGCTTTCTTT
CDR3aa: CASSLSSGGTEAFF

d_gene: TRBD1
abundance: .
j_gene: TRBJ1-2
v_gene: TRBV28
CDR3nt: TGTGCCAGCAGTTCCCAGGGGGGTCAGGGGCTTTATGGCTACACCTTC
CDR3aa: CASSSQGGQGLYGYTF

d_gene: .
abundance: .
j_gene: TRBJ2-2
v_gene: TRBV5-1
CDR3nt: TGCGCCAGCAGATTTGGCGGGTTAAACACCGGGGAGCTGTTTTTT
CDR3aa: CASRFGGLNTGELFF

d_gene: .
abundance: .
j_gene: TRBJ2-5
v_gene: TRBV18
CDR3nt: TGTGCCAGCTCACCCTTCAAAGAGACCCAGTACTTC
CDR3aa: CASSPFKETQYF

d_gene: .
abundance: .
j_gene: TRBJ1-5
v_gene: TRBV19
CDR3nt: TGTGCCAGTAGTATGGGGGCCCTTTCAAATCAGCCCCAGCATTTT
CDR3aa: CASSMGALSNQPQHF

d_gene: TRBD1
abundance: .
j_gene: TRBJ2-3
v_gene: TRBV29-1
CDR3nt: TGCAGCGTGGACAGGGAAACAGATACGCAGTATTTT
CDR3aa: CSVDRETDTQYF

d_gene: TRBD1
abundance: .
j_gene: TRBJ2-5
v_gene: TRBV11-1
CDR3nt: TGTGCCAGCAGCCGTTGGACAGGGACAGAGACCCAGTACTTC
CDR3aa: CASSRWTGTETQYF

d_gene: .
abundance: .
j_gene: TRBJ1-1
v_gene: TRBV7-9
CDR3nt: TGTGCCAGCAGCTTACCAGTAAACCCTGAAGCTTTCTTT
CDR3aa: CASSLPVNPEAFF

d_gene: .
abundance: once
j_gene: TRBJ1-5
v_gene: TRBV6-5
CDR3nt: TGTGCCAGCAGGGTAGGTCTCAATCAGCCCCAGCATTTT
CDR3aa: CASRVGLNQPQHF